This T cell receptor beta chain was profiled in a study of shared clonotypes between healthy human individuals. About the study: Every donor yielded three CD4 naive, three CD4 memory, two CD8 naive and one CD8 memory plate.

Each replicate PCR on the sorted subsets used 200 ng DNA (approximately 27,000 T cell genomes). Repertoires were generated with immunoSEQ multiplex PCR, while TCRdb's copy carries only in-frame clones and drops some. The sample shows 2 million to 2.5 million clones, about 93% of them seen only once. Naive CD8 isolation took CD45RO-negative cells positively selected for CCR7 and excluded terminally differentiated effector memory CD45RA+ cells. Comment on this clone: Its target is not known.

Study-level results: Across a handful of donors, naive CD4 shared 5% to 6%, naive CD8 less than 4%, memory CD4 about 2.4%, memory CD8 0.4% to 0.5%. Compared with clonotypes that all four donors shared, non-shared clonotypes had lower generation probabilities.

The sequence derives from a man aged 18 to 29 in good health. Some clones in this sample may be carry-over from other donors' samples. The material sequenced was naive CD8+ T cells from PBMCs.

The chain's CDR3 is CASSINYRTVSYNEQFF. The DNA of the CDR3 is TGTGCCAGTAGTATTAATTATCGGACAGTCTCCTACAATGAGCAGTTCTTC. The V call is TRBV19, the J call TRBJ2-1; tentatively, D is TRBD1 (6 bases). V gave up 3 bases and J gave up 0 bases, with 15 bases separating them. This CDR3 contains 17 residues. Germline CDR1 and CDR2: LNHDA and SQIVND (reference sequence).